This passage covers 25 T cell receptor beta chains from one sample sequenced in a study of radiation and T cells in renal cell carcinoma. Specified time point: blood 2 weeks post-SBRT. Described treatment: 15 Gy SBRT to primary tumor, nephrectomy 4 weeks later. Only in-frame clones appear in the TCRdb table, and some are missing; sequencing was by immunoSEQ multiplex PCR. This table has about 150,000 clones, approximately 90% appearing once. This specimen consisted of blood, obtained from a patient whose treatment included radiotherapy and nephrectomy. The source is a woman aged 45-65 years with renal cell carcinoma.

In its sample, this clone was seen once. CDR3 sequence: CASSPYTSYEQYF. The CDR3 nucleotides are TGTGCCAGCTCACCATACACATCCTACGAGCAGTACTTC. V gene TRBV18 combines with J gene TRBJ2-7; D gene ambiguous. This CDR3 region has 13 residues. V lost 2 bases and J 1 base, leaving 6 bases between the germline ends. Germline values: CDR1 KGHSH, CDR2 LQKENI.

The V and J genes are TRBV5-1 and TRBJ1-1; no firm D call. This CDR3 is built from 14 residues. Germline V gene data show CDR1 as SGHRS and CDR2 as YFSETQ. The V end was cut by 3 bases, the J end by 3 bases, with 12 bases between. The CDR3 loop reads CASSSLSSDTEAFF. The DNA for the CDR3 is TGCGCCAGCAGCTCCCTAAGTTCGGACACTGAAGCTTTCTTT.

The V call is TRBV4-2, the J call TRBJ2-1, with D hard to call. Germline V gene sequence: CDR1 LGHNA, CDR2 YNFKEQ. The germline V and J ends were trimmed by 1 base and 0 bases, with 19 bases remaining between them. The CDR3 length is 19 residues. In DNA, the CDR3 is TGTGCCAGCAGCCAAGGCCCTATGGGTACGCGGAGCTCCTACAATGAGCAGTTCTTC. Its protein product is CASSQGPMGTRSSYNEQFF.

This rearrangement joins TRBV19 to TRBJ1-2, with 9 bases fitting TRBD1. CDR3 length: 16 amino acids. V shed 10 bases and J 4 bases; nucleotides not matched to a gene: 16. CDR1 and CDR2 (germline): LNHDA, SQIVND (reference sequence). The CDR3 protein is CATSPRGQGIPYGYTF. The DNA for the CDR3 is TGTGCCACCTCCCCCCGGGGACAGGGAATCCCCTATGGCTACACCTTC.

The chain joins TRBV6-6 to TRBJ2-7; D not certain. V lost 2 bases and J 0 bases, leaving 14 bases between the germline ends. Germline V CDR1 and CDR2: MNHNY, SVGAGI (reference sequence). This CDR3 region has 16 residues. The chain's CDR3 is CASSYVQTASSYEQYF. In nucleotides, the CDR3 is TGTGCCAGCAGTTACGTCCAGACGGCTAGCTCCTACGAGCAGTACTTC.

The chain has TRBV19 and TRBJ1-1; perhaps TRBD1 as D (6 bases). Germline V gene data show CDR1 as LNHDA and CDR2 as SQIVND (reference sequence). Trimming cost V 5 bases and J 11 bases, with 15 bases left between them. This CDR3 is 12 amino acids long. The CDR3 sequence is CASSQRGARAFF. Here the CDR3 DNA reads TGTGCCAGTAGTCAGCGGGGGGCGAGGGCTTTCTTT. Supplemented by reference TRBV19 and TRBJ1-1, the full variable domain reads DGGITQSPKYLFRKEGQNVTLSCEQNLNHDAMYWYRQDPGQGLRLIYYSQIVNDFQKGDIAEGYSVSREKKESFPLTVTSAQKNPTAFYLCASSQRGARAFFGQGTRLTVV.

The V and J genes are TRBV11-2 and TRBJ2-7, with D tentatively TRBD1 (6 bases). V lost 1 base to trimming and J lost 9 bases, with 10 bases between them. CDR3 length: 12 residues. Germline lookup yields CDR1 SGHAT and CDR2 FQNNGV. CDR3 nucleotides: TGTGCCAGCAGCTTAGGGGTCAGGGGGCAGTACTTC. Its protein product is CASSLGVRGQYF.

The V and J genes are TRBV29-1 and TRBJ1-2; 7 nucleotides agree with TRBD1. Germline loops: CDR1 SQVTM, CDR2 ANQGSEA. V was clipped by 4 bases and J by 2 bases; unmatched bases: 10. CDR3 length: 15 amino acids. CDR3 protein: CSVGVVKGQNYGYTF. CDR3 DNA sequence: TGCAGCGTTGGGGTGGTCAAGGGACAGAACTATGGCTACACCTTC.

The chain combines TRBV6-6 with TRBJ2-7; 7 nucleotides agree with TRBD1. V lost 2 bases, J lost 13 bases, and 14 bases stayed unmatched. The length of the CDR3 is 14 residues. Germline V CDR1 and CDR2: MNHNY, SVGAGI (reference sequence). The CDR3 nucleotides are TGTGCCAGCAGTTACCCAGGGGACAGAACCATAATTTACTTC. Its protein product is CASSYPGDRTIIYF.

V gene TRBV6-1 combines with J gene TRBJ2-7; the D gene is possibly TRBD1 (5 bases). With 6 bases removed from V and 3 bases from J, the gap between germline ends came to 9 bases. This CDR3 spans 12 amino acids. Per germline, CDR1 MNHNS and CDR2 SASEGT. CDR3 region: CASRADSYEQYF. CDR3 DNA sequence: TGTGCCAGCAGGGCCGACAGCTACGAGCAGTACTTC.

In DNA, the CDR3 is TGTGCCAGTAGTATTTTGAACTCAAGATATAGCAATCAGCCCCAGCATTTT. Protein: CASSILNSRYSNQPQHF. This chain connects TRBV19 to TRBJ1-5; D gene uncertain. The CDR3 spans 17 residues. V lost 3 bases to trimming and J lost 0 bases, with 15 bases between them. In germline, CDR1 is LNHDA, CDR2 SQIVND (reference sequence).

The rearrangement links TRBV19 to TRBJ2-7; 7 nucleotides line up with TRBD1. Unmatched junction bases numbered 2, after V lost 0 bases and J lost 0 bases. The germline CDR1 and CDR2 sequences are LNHDA and SQIVND (reference sequence). This CDR3 is 15 amino acids long. The CDR3 sequence is CASSIDGTVSYEQYF. The CDR3 DNA sequence: TGTGCCAGTAGTATAGACGGGACAGTCTCCTACGAGCAGTACTTC.

The CDR3 here is CASTLLRVRGNQPQHF. CDR3 DNA: TGTGCCAGCACCCTACTCCGGGTTAGGGGCAATCAGCCCCAGCATTTT. The chain joins TRBV6-6 to TRBJ1-5; D is unclear. Germline loops: CDR1 MNHNY, CDR2 SVGAGI (reference sequence). Trimming cost V 7 bases and J 2 bases, with 18 bases left between them. The CDR3 spans 16 residues.

This sequence joins TRBV7-2 and TRBJ2-3; tentatively, D is TRBD1 (5 bases). Deletions cut 5 bases from V and 2 bases from J, with 17 bases between. CDR3 length: 16 residues. Germline CDR1 SGHTA, CDR2 FQGNSA. The CDR3 loop reads CASSAMGPALTDTQYF. CDR3 DNA sequence: TGTGCCAGCAGCGCAATGGGGCCGGCTCTCACAGATACGCAGTATTTT. The entire variable domain, with the rest obtained from reference TRBV7-2 and TRBJ2-3, is as follows: GAGVSQSPSNKVTEKGKDVELRCDPISGHTALYWYRQSLGQGLEFLIYFQGNSAPDKSGLPSDRFSAERTGGSVSTLTIQRTQQEDSAVYLCASSAMGPALTDTQYFGPGTRLTVL.

The rearrangement joins TRBV5-4 to TRBJ2-3; 8 positions match TRBD2. This CDR3 has 16 residues. Germline trimming cut 4 bases from V and 0 bases from J; bases unmatched to any gene: 7. Germline V CDR1 and CDR2: SGHNT, YYREEE (reference sequence). CDR3 DNA: TGTGCCAGCAGCGTGAAGCGGGGGCCTAGCACAGATACGCAGTATTTT. It translates to CASSVKRGPSTDTQYF.

The rearrangement links TRBV6-1 to TRBJ2-3, with TRBD1 identical over 8 bases. Germline assignment: CDR1 MNHNS and CDR2 SASEGT. The CDR3 length is 15 residues. V shed 6 bases and J 5 bases; nucleotides not matched to a gene: 10. The CDR3, as DNA: TGTGCCAGCAGCCCACTGGACAGGGAGAGAGATACGCAGTATTTT. It translates to CASSPLDRERDTQYF.

The chain joins TRBV7-9 to TRBJ2-3; D gene uncertain. V lost 1 base and J 2 bases, leaving 10 bases between the germline ends. The CDR3 has 15 amino acids. The germline V gene encodes CDR1 SEHNR and CDR2 FQNEAQ (reference sequence). The CDR3 nucleotides are TGTGCCAGCAGCTTAGTGGAACAGCCCACAGATACGCAGTATTTT. Its translation is CASSLVEQPTDTQYF.

In regard to this clone: One end of the junction is discordant with germline, which a read error may explain. The gene calls are TRBV2 and TRBJ1-2; TRBD1 might be the D (6 bases). The CDR3 has 14 amino acids. Looked up from germline, CDR1 is SNHLY and CDR2 is FYNNEI. This CDR3 reads CASREGQSNYGYTF. The DNA of the CDR3 is TGTGCCAGCAGAGAAGGACAGTCCAACTATGGCTACACCTTC.

The DNA for the CDR3 is TGTGCCAGCAGCTTAAGTGCTAGCGGGGGACCTGATACGCAGTATTTT. Amino acid sequence: CASSLSASGGPDTQYF. The rearrangement joins TRBV7-2 to TRBJ2-3; 10 bases are a match to TRBD2. This CDR3 contains 16 residues. Germline lookup yields CDR1 SGHTA and CDR2 FQGNSA. Trimming cost V 2 bases and J 6 bases; bases outside gene matches: 8. The full variable domain, in which reference TRBV7-2 and TRBJ2-3 provide the parts outside the CDR3, is GAGVSQSPSNKVTEKGKDVELRCDPISGHTALYWYRQSLGQGLEFLIYFQGNSAPDKSGLPSDRFSAERTGGSVSTLTIQRTQQEDSAVYLCASSLSASGGPDTQYFGPGTRLTVL.

The rearrangement uses TRBV5-6 and TRBJ1-6; D is unclear. Trimming shortened V by 0 bases and J by 10 bases, and 14 bases separated the two germline ends. This CDR3 has 15 amino acids. Germline CDR1 and CDR2: SGHDT and YYEEEE. CDR3 sequence (DNA): TGTGCCAGCAGCTTGGGGAGATTACTAGGGTCACCCCTCCACTTT. Protein sequence: CASSLGRLLGSPLHF. Full variable domain (remainder filled in from reference TRBV5-6 and TRBJ1-6): DAGVTQSPTHLIKTRGQQVTLRCSPKSGHDTVSWYQQALGQGPQFIFQYYEEEERQRGNFPDRFSGHQFPNYSSELNVNALLLGDSALYLCASSLGRLLGSPLHFGNGTRLTVT.

J is TRBJ2-2 and V is TRBV7-8; TRBD1 might be the D (6 bases). Germline CDR1 reads SGHVS; CDR2 reads FQNEAQ. Trimming pared 1 base from V and 2 bases from J, leaving 8 bases between. The CDR3 has 15 amino acids. The CDR3 DNA reads as TGTGCCAGCAGCTTAGTACAGGGAAACACCGGGGAGCTGTTTTTT. The encoded protein is CASSLVQGNTGELFF.

This chain joins TRBV7-9 and TRBJ2-5; 10 bases align to TRBD1. Germline V gene lookup returns CDR1 SEHNR and CDR2 FQNEAQ (reference sequence). J lost 5 bases, V lost 4 bases, and 4 bases had no gene match. The CDR3 runs to 14 residues. In DNA form, the CDR3 reads TGTGCCAGCAGCTGGACAGGGGGGCCGGAGACCCAGTACTTC. Protein product: CASSWTGGPETQYF.

The table lists this clone with a count of one. J is TRBJ1-1 and V is TRBV6-1, with D perhaps matching TRBD1 (5 bases). The CDR3 is made up of 16 amino acids. Trimming removed 1 base at V and 0 bases at J, with 12 bases between. The V gene's germline CDR1 is MNHNS and CDR2 SASEGT. The CDR3 DNA reads TGTGCCAGCAGTGAAGGGAAGGGGAACTTGAACACTGAAGCTTTCTTT. Its translation is CASSEGKGNLNTEAFF.

This chain uses TRBV5-5 with TRBJ1-1, with D uncertain. Germline CDR1 reads SGHKS; CDR2 reads YYEKEE (reference sequence). V was clipped by 3 bases and J by 5 bases, with 20 bases between them. The CDR3 has 16 residues. The CDR3 nucleotides are TGTGCCAGCAGCTATTTGAGTTTTAGAGGCTATACTGAAGCTTTCTTT. It specifies CASSYLSFRGYTEAFF.

The V and J genes are TRBV9 and TRBJ1-1; possibly TRBD1 for D (5 bases). CDR3 length equals 16 residues. V was cut by 4 bases and J by 3 bases, with 19 bases left in between. Germline-derived CDR1 and CDR2 are SGDLS and YYNGEE. CDR3 sequence reads: CASSPLRKGRDTEAFF. DNA for the CDR3: TGTGCCAGCAGCCCTCTCCGCAAGGGGAGGGACACTGAAGCTTTCTTT.